Listed below are T cell receptor beta chains from one sample, sequenced in a study of PD-L1 blockade in urothelial cancer. Profiling relied on immunoSEQ multiplex PCR, and the TCRdb table lists in-frame clones only, not all of them. Of 25,000 to 35,000 clones in the sample, around 87% are singletons; the top ten hold roughly 3.1%. The specimen was PBMCs, collected around atezolizumab (anti-PD-L1) treatment. Source of these receptors: a man in his forties or fifties with urothelial cancer. The CDR3 runs from the conserved cysteine through the conserved F or W. Each record gives: D gene, clone size, J gene, V gene, CDR3 protein, CDR3 DNA. The D gene is left open where the match is weak. Clone size, where shown, is once, few, many, or a class for clones that have expanded.

NA	few	TRBJ1-6	TRBV15	CATSSTANGSPLHF	TGTGCCACCAGTTCCACTGCCAACGGGTCACCCCTCCACTTT
TRBD2	NA	TRBJ2-7	TRBV7-6	CASSPKRLAGYEQYF	TGTGCCAGCAGCCCAAAACGACTAGCGGGATACGAGCAGTACTTC
TRBD1	NA	TRBJ1-6	TRBV6-5	CASSLTGTGGDSPLHF	TGTGCCAGCAGTTTAACCGGGACAGGGGGCGATTCACCCCTCCACTTT
NA	few	TRBJ2-5	TRBV6-1	CASSEAWGQTFQETQYF	TGTGCCAGCAGTGAAGCGTGGGGGCAGACCTTCCAAGAGACCCAGTACTTC
NA	NA	TRBJ2-5	TRBV27	CASSVLGGTQYF	TGTGCCAGCAGTGTCCTAGGTGGGACCCAGTACTTC
TRBD1	NA	TRBJ2-3	TRBV9	CASSVDTGDTSPYF	TGTGCCAGCAGCGTAGATACAGGGGACACGTCCCCGTATTTT
TRBD2	NA	TRBJ2-2	TRBV7-3	CASSPRTSGSRGELFF	TGTGCCAGCAGCCCCCGGACTAGCGGGAGTAGGGGGGAGCTGTTTTTT
TRBD2	NA	TRBJ2-1	TRBV10-3	CATGLAGAAEQFF	TGTGCCACCGGACTAGCGGGGGCGGCTGAGCAGTTCTTC
NA	NA	TRBJ2-7	TRBV7-8	CASSLALLDRTYEQYF	TGTGCCAGCAGCTTAGCATTGCTGGACAGAACCTACGAGCAGTACTTC
TRBD1	NA	TRBJ1-1	TRBV12-5	CASGLAPARTGSTEAFF	TGTGCTAGTGGTTTGGCACCCGCCCGGACAGGGAGTACTGAAGCTTTCTTT
TRBD2	NA	TRBJ2-5	TRBV5-1	CASSLALAGAPGAPYF	TGCGCCAGCAGCTTGGCGCTAGCGGGGGCCCCGGGGGCCCCGTACTTC
NA	NA	TRBJ2-1	TRBV15	CATSRSREVEQFF	TGTGCCACCAGCAGATCCAGGGAGGTTGAGCAGTTCTTC
TRBD1	NA	TRBJ1-5	TRBV7-6	CASSSTGGTNQPQHF	TGTGCCAGCAGCTCGACAGGGGGGACCAATCAGCCCCAGCATTTT
NA	NA	TRBJ1-1	TRBV5-1	CASSEGGRNTEAFF	TGCGCCAGCAGCGAAGGGGGAAGGAACACTGAAGCTTTCTTT
TRBD1	NA	TRBJ1-1	TRBV4-1	CASSQDRVGQGVTEAFF	TGCGCCAGCAGCCAAGATAGGGTCGGACAGGGGGTAACTGAAGCTTTCTTT
NA	NA	TRBJ2-1	TRBV6-6	CATVSEITYNEQFF	TGTGCCACCGTTTCGGAGATCACCTACAATGAGCAGTTCTTC
NA	NA	TRBJ2-7	TRBV5-4	CASSRPGVYEQYF	TGTGCCAGCAGCCGGCCGGGAGTCTACGAGCAGTACTTC
NA	NA	TRBJ2-7	TRBV11-2	CASSLGVGIGEQYF	TGTGCCAGCAGCTTAGGGGTCGGGATCGGCGAGCAGTACTTC
NA	NA	TRBJ2-2	TRBV5-5	CASSLGELITGELFF	TGTGCCAGCAGCTTGGGGGAGCTGATCACCGGGGAGCTGTTTTTT
NA	NA	TRBJ2-1	TRBV4-1	CASTPISGVPGNEQFF	TGCGCCAGCACCCCTATTTCGGGGGTTCCAGGCAATGAGCAGTTCTTC
NA	NA	TRBJ2-7	TRBV5-4	CASSLAGIYEQYF	TGTGCCAGCAGCTTGGCAGGGATCTACGAGCAGTACTTC
TRBD2	few	TRBJ2-1	TRBV19	CASSIGGRGNTYNEQFF	TGTGCCAGTAGTATAGGGGGGAGGGGCAATACCTACAATGAGCAGTTCTTC
NA	NA	TRBJ2-1	TRBV4-3	CASSQDRAAYNEQFF	TGCGCCAGCAGCCAAGACAGGGCCGCCTACAATGAGCAGTTCTTC
TRBD1	NA	TRBJ1-1	TRBV9	CASSAQTGGRTEAFF	TGTGCCAGCAGCGCCCAGACAGGGGGGAGAACTGAAGCTTTCTTT
TRBD2	NA	TRBJ2-3	TRBV27	CASSPLAGADTQYF	TGTGCCAGCAGTCCCCTAGCGGGAGCAGATACGCAGTATTTT
NA	NA	TRBJ2-7	TRBV7-9	CASSSLTEPYEQYF	TGTGCCAGCAGCTCTCTCACAGAGCCCTACGAGCAGTACTTC
NA	once	TRBJ2-5	TRBV5-4	CASSLVGGRLAQETQYF	TGTGCCAGCAGCTTGGTAGGTGGTAGGCTAGCGCAGGAGACCCAGTACTTC
TRBD1	NA	TRBJ2-7	TRBV10-2	CASSEYRDRGHEQYF	TGCGCCAGCAGTGAGTACCGGGACAGGGGCCACGAGCAGTACTTC
NA	NA	TRBJ2-5	TRBV6-1	CASSEIEETQYF	TGTGCCAGCAGTGAAATAGAAGAGACCCAGTACTTC
TRBD1	few	TRBJ1-1	TRBV6-6	CASSYRDRVGAEAFF	TGTGCCAGCAGTTACCGGGACAGGGTGGGGGCTGAAGCTTTCTTT
TRBD1	NA	TRBJ1-4	TRBV29-1	CSVVIRGLDEKLFF	TGCAGCGTTGTGATCAGGGGGTTGGATGAAAAACTGTTTTTT
NA	NA	TRBJ1-1	TRBV5-4	CASSLTNGRGAFF	TGTGCCAGCAGCTTGACTAACGGCAGGGGAGCTTTCTTT
NA	once	TRBJ1-4	TRBV9	CASSVGGAVEKLFF	TGTGCCAGCAGCGTCGGGGGGGCGGTTGAAAAACTGTTTTTT
NA	NA	TRBJ1-1	TRBV5-4	CASSLTRNTEAFF	TGTGCCAGCAGCTTGACAAGGAACACTGAAGCTTTCTTT
TRBD2	NA	TRBJ2-3	TRBV7-9	CASSQVFGLGKTDTQYF	TGTGCCAGCAGCCAGGTTTTTGGACTAGGGAAAACAGATACGCAGTATTTT
TRBD2	few	TRBJ2-3	TRBV4-3	CASSQEGGRAQYF	TGCGCCAGCAGCCAAGAGGGCGGGAGAGCGCAGTATTTT
NA	NA	TRBJ2-2	TRBV7-3	CASSPGVGTVTGELFF	TGTGCCAGCAGCCCGGGGGTCGGGACGGTCACCGGGGAGCTGTTTTTT
NA	NA	TRBJ2-1	TRBV5-1	CASSADSEQFF	TGCGCCAGCAGCGCAGACAGTGAGCAGTTCTTC
NA	NA	TRBJ2-7	TRBV6-6	CASSYEGGSSYEQYF	TGTGCCAGCAGTTACGAGGGAGGTAGCTCCTACGAGCAGTACTTC
NA	NA	TRBJ2-3	TRBV7-2	CASSLEGAGTDTQYF	TGTGCCAGCAGCTTGGAGGGTGCGGGCACAGATACGCAGTATTTT
NA	NA	TRBJ1-6	TRBV4-1	CASSHTGSSPLHF	TGCGCCAGCAGCCACACAGGGTCTTCACCCCTCCACTTT
TRBD2	once	TRBJ2-1	TRBV9	CASSRTSGSNEQFF	TGTGCCAGCAGTAGGACTAGCGGGAGCAATGAGCAGTTCTTC
NA	few	TRBJ1-2	TRBV7-2	CASSPAVSVGYTF	TGTGCCAGCAGCCCGGCGGTCTCGGTAGGCTACACCTTC
TRBD1	NA	TRBJ1-1	TRBV2	CASTGQGGIGTEAFF	TGTGCCAGTACTGGACAGGGTGGAATCGGGACTGAAGCTTTCTTT
NA	NA	TRBJ1-3	TRBV4-3	CASSQDPGLSGNTIYF	TGCGCCAGCAGCCAAGATCCAGGCCTCTCTGGAAACACCATATATTTT
TRBD1	NA	TRBJ2-7	TRBV11-2	CASSSLTGGSSYEQYF	TGTGCCAGCAGCTCCCTGACAGGGGGAAGCTCCTACGAGCAGTACTTC